This TCR beta chain was captured by sequencing in a study of T cell changes during pregnancy in multiple sclerosis. With 3 bases clipped from V and 0 bases from J, the junction kept 6 bases outside the gene matches. The CDR3 has 17 residues. Germline values: CDR1 GTSNPN, CDR2 SVGIG (reference sequence). Repertoires were generated with immunoSEQ multiplex PCR, while TCRdb's copy carries only in-frame clones and drops some. The sample has around 100,000 clones, approximately 93% seen once. The sample here was peripheral blood, taken after pregnancy. The sequence came from a female donor with multiple sclerosis, enrolled in a pregnancy study. V usage is TRBV30 and J usage is TRBJ2-3, with 13 bases lining up with TRBD2. CDR3 sequence: CAWRGLAGTLSTDTQYF. CDR3 nucleotides: TGTGCCTGGAGGGGACTAGCGGGGACCCTGAGCACAGATACGCAGTATTTT. Full variable domain (missing parts from reference TRBV30 and TRBJ2-3): SQTIHQWPATLVQPVGSPLSLECTVEGTSNPNLYWYRQAAGRGLQLLFYSVGIGQISSEVPQNLSASRPQDRQFILSSKKLLLSDSGFYLCAWRGLAGTLSTDTQYFGPGTRLTVL.